The rows below give T cell receptor beta chains drawn from one sample of a study of shared clonotypes between healthy human individuals. The assay was immunoSEQ multiplex PCR, and TCRdb's table has in-frame clones only and misses some. The sample shows about 380,000 clones, 95% to 97% of them seen only once. Sequenced material: memory CD8+ T cells sorted from blood. Every receptor here comes from a man aged 30-40 years in good health. The CDR3 runs from the conserved cysteine through the conserved F or W. D genes are given only for firm matches. Clone size is not always given. Where it is, it says once, few, many or a class for expanded clones.

clone size,J gene,V gene,D gene,CDR3 DNA,CDR3 protein
once,TRBJ1-5,TRBV5-5,TRBD1,TGTGCCAGCAGCTTGGAAGTCCGGGACAGGGCCAATCAGCCCCAGCATTTT,CASSLEVRDRANQPQHF
.,TRBJ1-6,TRBV19,TRBD1,TGTGCCAGTAGAGAGGGAGGACAGGGAGATAATTCACCCCTCCACTTT,CASREGGQGDNSPLHF
.,TRBJ2-7,TRBV6-7,.,TGTGCCAGCAGTTGCCTACCCCCCTACGAGCAGTACTTC,CASSCLPPYEQYF
once,TRBJ1-3,TRBV9,.,TGTGCCAGCAGCGCAGACATCTCTGGAAACACCATATATTTT,CASSADISGNTIYF
.,TRBJ2-6,TRBV4-2,.,TGTGCCAGCAGCCAAGACCCATTTCCCGATGGGGCCAACGTCCTGACTTTC,CASSQDPFPDGANVLTF
.,TRBJ2-1,TRBV28,.,TGTGCCAGCCCCATCGGACAGTTTAATGAGCAGTTCTTC,CASPIGQFNEQFF
.,TRBJ2-3,TRBV11-3,.,TGTGCCAGCAGCTTAAGTCTACGAGACACAGATACGCAGTATTTT,CASSLSLRDTDTQYF
.,TRBJ2-1,TRBV30,TRBD2,TGTGCCTGGAGTTCGGGGCGGGGGTTGAATGAGCAGTTCTTC,CAWSSGRGLNEQFF
.,TRBJ2-1,TRBV9,TRBD2,TGTGCCAGCAGCGCAGAACTAGCGGGAGGGCCCTACAATGAGCAGTTCTTC,CASSAELAGGPYNEQFF
.,TRBJ2-1,TRBV9,.,TGTGCCAGCAGCGGGCAGGGGTCGTACAATGAGCAGTTCTTC,CASSGQGSYNEQFF
.,TRBJ2-7,TRBV11-3,TRBD1,TGTGCCAGCAGCGCAGGACAGGGGGTCTACGAGCAGTACTTC,CASSAGQGVYEQYF
.,TRBJ1-4,TRBV28,.,TGTGCCAGCAGTCCGGGGGGGCGATCTAATGAAAAACTGTTTTTT,CASSPGGRSNEKLFF
.,TRBJ2-7,TRBV21-1,.,TGTGCCAGCAGCAAAGTCCACGAGCAGTACTTC,CASSKVHEQYF
once,TRBJ2-7,TRBV18,.,TGTGCCAGCTCACTCATTCTCAGGGTCCCAGCCTACGAGCAGTACTTC,CASSLILRVPAYEQYF
.,TRBJ2-6,TRBV5-8,.,TGTGCCAGCAGCTTCGGGGGTGTCAACGTCCTGACTTTC,CASSFGGVNVLTF
.,TRBJ2-3,TRBV7-8,.,TGTGCCAGCAGCTTAAGCCCGACAGCTAGCACAGATACGCAGTATTTT,CASSLSPTASTDTQYF
once,TRBJ2-7,TRBV5-6,TRBD1,TGTGCCAGCAGCTTGGCAGGGGGCCCCTACCCATTATCCGAGCAGTACTTC,CASSLAGGPYPLSEQYF
.,TRBJ2-5,TRBV6-1,.,TGTGCCAGCAGTCAGGCCAGGGTTTTCGAGACCCAGTACTTC,CASSQARVFETQYF
.,TRBJ2-5,TRBV9,.,TGTGCCAGCAGCGTAGGCAGTTTCGGAGAGACCCAGTACTTC,CASSVGSFGETQYF
.,TRBJ1-2,TRBV18,.,TGTGCCAGCTCACCACCCGGACAGACGAACTATGGCTACACCTTC,CASSPPGQTNYGYTF
.,TRBJ2-5,TRBV7-2,TRBD2,TGTGCCAGCAGCTTAGTCGGGGGGGGACAAGAGACCCAGTACTTC,CASSLVGGGQETQYF
.,TRBJ2-4,TRBV7-9,.,TGTGCCAGCAGCTTAGGTTCTCGAGAGTTCATTCAGTACTTC,CASSLGSREFIQYF
.,TRBJ2-3,TRBV6-5,TRBD1,TGTGCCAGCAGCCGACAGGGGGCGAGCACAGATACGCAGTATTTT,CASSRQGASTDTQYF
.,TRBJ2-7,TRBV4-2,.,TGTGCCAGCAGCCACTCAGACTCTTGGGAGCAGTACTTC,CASSHSDSWEQYF
.,TRBJ2-2,TRBV28,TRBD2,TGTGCCAGCAGTTTTGAGGCTAGCGGGAGGGCCGGGGAGCTGTTTTTT,CASSFEASGRAGELFF
once,TRBJ2-7,TRBV5-1,TRBD2,TGCGCCAGCAGCTATAGCGGGAGCGTCTACGAGCAGTACTTC,CASSYSGSVYEQYF
.,TRBJ2-1,TRBV6-1,TRBD2,TGTGCCAGCACCCGGACTAGCGGGGGTGAGCAGTTCTTC,CASTRTSGGEQFF
.,TRBJ1-2,TRBV6-1,TRBD1,TGTGCCAGCAGTGTCGCCGGGACAGGGCAACCTAACTATGGCTACACCTTC,CASSVAGTGQPNYGYTF
.,TRBJ1-6,TRBV30,.,TGTGCCTGGATGGGGGGCGGACCCCTCCACTTT,CAWMGGGPLHF
.,TRBJ1-6,TRBV5-4,.,TGTGCCAGCAGCTTGGGTCAGCCGAATTCACCCCTCCACTTT,CASSLGQPNSPLHF
.,TRBJ2-3,TRBV9,TRBD2,TGTGCCAGCAGCGTAAGGGCGGGAGGGGGCACAGATACGCAGTATTTT,CASSVRAGGGTDTQYF
.,TRBJ2-1,TRBV28,.,TGTGCCAGCAGTGCGCCCAGGGACGGTTACAATGAGCAGTTCTTC,CASSAPRDGYNEQFF
.,TRBJ2-3,TRBV12-1,.,TGTGCCAGCAGCTTGAACCCCCCAGGACAGGGGCCAGATACGCAGTATTTT,CASSLNPPGQGPDTQYF
.,TRBJ2-7,TRBV5-1,TRBD1,TGCGCCAGCAGCTTGTTTGGGGGACAGGGGTCCTACGAGCAGTACTTC,CASSLFGGQGSYEQYF
once,TRBJ2-7,TRBV10-1,TRBD2,TGCGCCAGGCGGACTAGCTCCTACGAGCAGTACTTC,CARRTSSYEQYF
.,TRBJ2-1,TRBV27,.,TGTGCCAGCAGTTTGTTTCACCGACACAATGAGCAGTTCTTC,CASSLFHRHNEQFF
.,TRBJ2-5,TRBV5-5,TRBD2,TGTGCCAGCAGCTTGCGCAGTATTCCTACTAGCGGACAAGAGACCCAGTACTTC,CASSLRSIPTSGQETQYF
.,TRBJ2-7,TRBV7-6,.,TGTGCCAGCAGCTTAGCGTCGGGGGTAGCGGCCTCCTACGAGCAGTACTTC,CASSLASGVAASYEQYF
.,TRBJ1-4,TRBV28,TRBD1,TGTGCCAGCAGTAAAAACAGGGGGCGCTTTACTAATGAAAAACTGTTTTTT,CASSKNRGRFTNEKLFF
.,TRBJ2-3,TRBV6-5,.,TGTGCCAGCAGCTCTCAGACAGATACGCAGTATTTT,CASSSQTDTQYF
once,TRBJ2-2,TRBV18,.,TGTGCCACCAAATCGTTGGTCACCGGGGAGCTGTTTTTT,CATKSLVTGELFF
.,TRBJ2-3,TRBV28,.,TGTGCCAGCAGTTTCGTGGGGGGTAGCACAGATACGCAGTATTTT,CASSFVGGSTDTQYF
.,TRBJ2-5,TRBV10-3,.,TGTGCCATCAGTGAGTCGTCGATTTCAAAATTCTTTAGGGGTCGGAAACTTGAAGAGACCCAGTACTTC,CAISESSISKFFRGRKLEETQYF
.,TRBJ2-1,TRBV5-4,TRBD2,TGTGCCAGCAGCCCTCGACTAGCGGGAGGGCGGGGTGAGCAGTTCTTC,CASSPRLAGGRGEQFF
.,TRBJ1-6,TRBV30,.,TGTGCCTGGAGTACTCTGAGGACGGTCTCACCCCTCCACTTT,CAWSTLRTVSPLHF
once,TRBJ2-3,TRBV7-6,TRBD1,TGTGCCAGCAGCGATGAACCGGGACAGGGGATGCATACGCAGTATTTT,CASSDEPGQGMHTQYF
.,TRBJ1-4,TRBV30,TRBD1,TGTGCCTGGAACCGGGACAGGGAGGATTGGAAACTGTTTTTT,CAWNRDREDWKLFF
.,TRBJ2-1,TRBV7-9,TRBD2,TGTGCCAGCAGGGACGGGACTAGCGGGAAGGATGAGCAGTTCTTC,CASRDGTSGKDEQFF
.,TRBJ2-6,TRBV9,TRBD2,TGTGCCAGCAGCGTAGTTAGCGGGAGTGGGGCCAACGTCCTGACTTTC,CASSVVSGSGANVLTF